This TCR beta chain was identified in a study of tissue T cells after allogeneic stem cell transplantation. CDR1 and CDR2 from the germline V gene are SGHTA and FQGNSA. V dropped 1 base and J dropped 4 bases, with 11 bases sitting between them. The CDR3 contains 15 residues. This clone was observed a few times. The antigen is undetermined. Profiled with immunoSEQ multiplex PCR; TCRdb holds only in-frame clones, not every one. The table includes 8,000 to 10,000 clones, over 60% detected once. Overall study findings and caveats: Alloreactivity or antigen specificity of tissue TCRs was not determined; some clones might be host cells. The patient cohort was small and clinically heterogeneous, with limited sampling depth. Blood and spleen captured only part of the tissue TCR repertoire.

The sample here was tissue from the stomach, taken at autopsy. J is TRBJ1-3 and V is TRBV7-2; the D gene is possibly TRBD1 (6 bases). This clonotype was sampled from a male donor aged 60 or older with lung cancer. The CDR3 reads CASSLVLDSGNTIYF. In DNA form, the CDR3 reads TGTGCCAGCAGCTTAGTACTGGACAGCGGAAACACCATATATTTT.